The 5 T cell receptor beta chains given below trace back to one sample, sequenced in a study of blood T cell repertoires in COVID-19. Generated by immunoSEQ multiplex PCR, the TCRdb table keeps only in-frame clones and is missing some. The sample consists of 64,000 or so clones, roughly four fifths of them appearing once. The sample taken for sequencing was peripheral blood. All receptors come from a human donor in a cohort sampled during active COVID-19.

The chain recombines TRBV11-2 with TRBJ2-1; 8 nucleotides line up with TRBD2. The J segment lost 8 bases and the V segment lost 4 bases, leaving 10 bases of the junction unmatched. This CDR3 is 15 amino acids long. Germline V CDR1 and CDR2: SGHAT, FQNNGV. In DNA, the CDR3 is TGTGCCAGCAGCTCCCTGTTAGCGGGATTTTATGAGCAGTTCTTC. Its protein product is CASSSLLAGFYEQFF.

The chain joins TRBV5-1 to TRBJ2-1; TRBD2 matches 12 bases. The CDR3 has 15 amino acids. The germline gives CDR1 SGHRS, CDR2 YFSETQ. V lost 4 bases and J lost 4; bases outside the gene matches: 3. The CDR3 loop reads CASSRLAGGYNEQFF. CDR3 bases: TGCGCCAGCAGCCGTCTAGCGGGGGGGTACAATGAGCAGTTCTTC.

The rearrangement links TRBV27 to TRBJ2-7; 12 bases are a match to TRBD2. Germline assignment: CDR1 MNHEY and CDR2 SMNVEV (reference sequence). Trimming cost V 5 bases and J 4 bases; bases outside gene matches: 3. This CDR3 region has 14 residues. The CDR3 coding sequence is TGTGCCAGCAGTCTCGGGACTAGCGGGTACGAGCAGTACTTC. Its translation is CASSLGTSGYEQYF.

The chain recombines TRBV7-9 with TRBJ2-1; TRBD1 matches at 9 bases. CDR1 and CDR2 (germline): SEHNR, FQNEAQ (reference sequence). The CDR3 is made up of 16 amino acids. V was clipped by 5 bases and J by 2 bases; unmatched bases: 7. CDR3 amino acids: CASSPRTGAAYNEQFF. DNA for the CDR3: TGTGCCAGCAGCCCTAGGACAGGGGCGGCCTACAATGAGCAGTTCTTC.

This chain links TRBV29-1 with TRBJ2-1; no firm D call. The CDR3 loop spans 11 amino acids. The germline V gene has CDR1 SQVTM and CDR2 ANQGSEA. Trimming removed 5 bases from V and 3 bases from J, with 5 bases in between. The CDR3: CSVHIYNEQFF. For the CDR3, the DNA is TGCAGCGTTCACATCTACAATGAGCAGTTCTTC.